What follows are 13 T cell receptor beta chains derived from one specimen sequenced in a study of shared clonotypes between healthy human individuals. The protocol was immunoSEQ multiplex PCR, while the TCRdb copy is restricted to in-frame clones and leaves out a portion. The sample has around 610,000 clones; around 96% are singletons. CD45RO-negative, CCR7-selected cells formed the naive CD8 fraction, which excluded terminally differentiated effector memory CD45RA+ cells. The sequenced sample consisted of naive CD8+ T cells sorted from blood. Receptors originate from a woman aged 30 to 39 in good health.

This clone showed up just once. This CDR3 is CASSFNPGGDEQYF. The CDR3 nucleotides are TGTGCCAGCAGCTTTAACCCAGGCGGGGACGAGCAGTACTTC. The chain employs TRBV11-2 and TRBJ2-7, with a weak D call TRBD2 (6 bases). The CDR3 is 14 amino acids. The germline V gene has CDR1 SGHAT and CDR2 FQNNGV. With 3 bases removed from V and 5 bases from J, the gap between germline ends came to 14 bases. The complete variable domain, with remaining parts taken from reference TRBV11-2 and TRBJ2-7, reads EAGVAQSPRYKIIEKRQSVAFWCNPISGHATLYWYQQILGQGPKLLIQFQNNGVVDDSQLPKDRFSAERLKGVDSTLKIQPAKLEDSAVYLCASSFNPGGDEQYFGPGTRLTVT.

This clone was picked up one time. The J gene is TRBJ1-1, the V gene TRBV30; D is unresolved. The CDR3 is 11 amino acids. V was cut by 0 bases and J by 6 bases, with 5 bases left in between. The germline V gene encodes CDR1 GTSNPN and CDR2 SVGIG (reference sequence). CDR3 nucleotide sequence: TGTGCCTGGAGTGTTGCACCTGAAGCTTTCTTT. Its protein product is CAWSVAPEAFF.

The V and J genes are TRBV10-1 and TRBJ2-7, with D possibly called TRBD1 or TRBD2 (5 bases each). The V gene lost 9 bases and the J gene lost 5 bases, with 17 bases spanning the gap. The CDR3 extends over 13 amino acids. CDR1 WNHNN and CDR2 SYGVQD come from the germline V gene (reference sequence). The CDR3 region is CASEAEVGDEQYF. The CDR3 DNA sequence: TGCGCCAGTGAAGCGGAAGTAGGGGACGAGCAGTACTTC.

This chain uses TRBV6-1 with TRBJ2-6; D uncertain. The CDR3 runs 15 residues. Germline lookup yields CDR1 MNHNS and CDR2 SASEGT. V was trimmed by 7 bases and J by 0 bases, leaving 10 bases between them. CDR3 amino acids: CASTIDDSGANVLTF. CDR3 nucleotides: TGTGCCAGCACTATAGACGACTCTGGGGCCAACGTCCTGACTTTC.

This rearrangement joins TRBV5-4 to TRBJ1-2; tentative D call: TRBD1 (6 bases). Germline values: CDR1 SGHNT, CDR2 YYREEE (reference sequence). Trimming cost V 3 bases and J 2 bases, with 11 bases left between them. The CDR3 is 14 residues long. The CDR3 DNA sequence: TGTGCCAGCAGCTCCCGGACAGAAAACTATGGCTACACCTTC. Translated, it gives CASSSRTENYGYTF.

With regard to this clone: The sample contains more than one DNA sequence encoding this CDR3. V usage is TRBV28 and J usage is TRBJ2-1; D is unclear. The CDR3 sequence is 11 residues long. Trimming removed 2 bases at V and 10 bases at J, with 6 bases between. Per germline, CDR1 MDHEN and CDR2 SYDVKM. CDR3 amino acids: CASSLGTEQFF. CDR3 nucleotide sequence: TGTGCCAGCAGTTTAGGTACCGAGCAGTTCTTC.

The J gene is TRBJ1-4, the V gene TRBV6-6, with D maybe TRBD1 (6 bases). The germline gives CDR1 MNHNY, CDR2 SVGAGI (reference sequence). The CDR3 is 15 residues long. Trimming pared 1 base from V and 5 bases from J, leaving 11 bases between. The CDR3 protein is CASSYLKQGNEKLFF. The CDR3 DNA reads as TGTGCCAGCAGTTACTTGAAACAGGGAAATGAAAAACTGTTTTTT.

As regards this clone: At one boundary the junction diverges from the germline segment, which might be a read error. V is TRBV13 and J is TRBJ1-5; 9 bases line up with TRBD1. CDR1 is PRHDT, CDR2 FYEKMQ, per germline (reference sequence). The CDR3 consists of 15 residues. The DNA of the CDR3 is TGTGCCAGCAGCGTAGGGGGACAGGGCTATCAGCCCCAGCATTTT. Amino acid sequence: CASSVGGQGYQPQHF.

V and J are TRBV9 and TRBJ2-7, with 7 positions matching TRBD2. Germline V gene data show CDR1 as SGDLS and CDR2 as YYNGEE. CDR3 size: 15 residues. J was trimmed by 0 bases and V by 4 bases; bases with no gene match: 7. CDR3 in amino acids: CASSSRAGLSYEQYF. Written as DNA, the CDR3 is TGTGCCAGCAGCTCGAGAGCGGGGCTCTCCTACGAGCAGTACTTC.

In nucleotides, the CDR3 is TGTGCCACCAGCAGAGTCGGGACTTACTACAATGAGCAGTTCTTC. It codes for CATSRVGTYYNEQFF. The rearrangement links TRBV15 to TRBJ2-1, with D perhaps matching TRBD2 (6 bases). V lost 1 base, J lost 3 bases, and 10 bases lay in between. Per the germline V gene, CDR1 is LNHNV and CDR2 is YYDKDF (reference sequence). CDR3 size: 15 residues.

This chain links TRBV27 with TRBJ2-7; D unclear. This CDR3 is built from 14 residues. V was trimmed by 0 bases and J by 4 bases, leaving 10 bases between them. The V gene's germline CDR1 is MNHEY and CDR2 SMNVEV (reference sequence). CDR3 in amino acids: CASSLSVTTYEQYF. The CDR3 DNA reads TGTGCCAGCAGTTTATCGGTGACAACATACGAGCAGTACTTC.

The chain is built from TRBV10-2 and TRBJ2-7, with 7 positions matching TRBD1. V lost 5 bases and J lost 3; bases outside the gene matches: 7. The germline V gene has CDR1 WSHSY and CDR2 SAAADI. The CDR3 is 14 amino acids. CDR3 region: CASSLDRANYEQYF. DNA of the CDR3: TGCGCCAGCAGTCTTGACAGGGCTAACTACGAGCAGTACTTC.

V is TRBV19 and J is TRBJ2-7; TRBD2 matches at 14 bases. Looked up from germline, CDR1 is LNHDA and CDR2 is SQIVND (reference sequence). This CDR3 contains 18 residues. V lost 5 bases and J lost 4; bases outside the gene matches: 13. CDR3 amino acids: CASSPGGLAGVTPYEQYF. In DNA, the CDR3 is TGTGCCAGTAGTCCGGGGGGACTAGCGGGAGTCACACCTTACGAGCAGTACTTC. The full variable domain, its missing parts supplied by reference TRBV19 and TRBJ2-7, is DGGITQSPKYLFRKEGQNVTLSCEQNLNHDAMYWYRQDPGQGLRLIYYSQIVNDFQKGDIAEGYSVSREKKESFPLTVTSAQKNPTAFYLCASSPGGLAGVTPYEQYFGPGTRLTVT.